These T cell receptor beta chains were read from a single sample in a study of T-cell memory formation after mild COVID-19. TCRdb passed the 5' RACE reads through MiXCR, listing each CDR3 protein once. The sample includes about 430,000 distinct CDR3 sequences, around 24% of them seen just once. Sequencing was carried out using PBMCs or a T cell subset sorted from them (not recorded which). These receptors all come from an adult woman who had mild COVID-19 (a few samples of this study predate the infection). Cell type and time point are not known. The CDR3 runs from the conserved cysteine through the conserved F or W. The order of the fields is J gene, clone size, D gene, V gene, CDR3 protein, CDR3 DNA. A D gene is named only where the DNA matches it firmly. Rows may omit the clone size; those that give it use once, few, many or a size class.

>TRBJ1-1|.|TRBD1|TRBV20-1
CRQTGETEAFF
TGCAGACAGACAGGGGAAACTGAAGCTTTCTTT
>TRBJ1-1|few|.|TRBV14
CASSQVFQHTGNTEAFF
TGTGCCAGCAGCCAAGTCTTTCAACACACAGGGAACACTGAAGCTTTCTTT
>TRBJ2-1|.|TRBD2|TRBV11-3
CASSLVGTSAEQFF
TGTGCCAGCAGCTTAGTCGGGACTAGCGCCGAGCAGTTCTTC
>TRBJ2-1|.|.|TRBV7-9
CASRRSGAYNEQFF
TGTGCCAGCAGACGTAGCGGAGCATACAATGAGCAGTTCTTC
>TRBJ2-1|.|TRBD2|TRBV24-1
CATSDSWGGVAGYEQFF
TGTGCCACCAGTGATTCCTGGGGGGGAGTAGCGGGATATGAGCAGTTCTTC
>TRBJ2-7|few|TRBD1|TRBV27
CAAGGAYEQYF
TGTGCCGCAGGGGGAGCCTACGAGCAGTACTTC
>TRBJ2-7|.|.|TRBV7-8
CASSVTQGEGYPYEQYF
TGTGCCAGCAGCGTAACACAGGGAGAAGGTTACCCCTACGAGCAGTACTTC
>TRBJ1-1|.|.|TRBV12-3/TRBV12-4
CASAWGGANTEAFF
TGTGCCAGCGCCTGGGGGGGGGCGAACACTGAAGCTTTCTTT
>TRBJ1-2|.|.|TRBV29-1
CSVEDPVGGYTF
TGCAGCGTTGAAGATCCAGTGGGAGGCTACACCTTC
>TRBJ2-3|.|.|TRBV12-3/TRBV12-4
CASSFQWEQYF
TGTGCCAGCAGTTTTCAGTGGGAGCAGTATTTT
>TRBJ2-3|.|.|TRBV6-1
CASSEYGMTSTDTQYF
TGTGCCAGCAGTGAATATGGAATGACTAGCACAGATACGCAGTATTTT
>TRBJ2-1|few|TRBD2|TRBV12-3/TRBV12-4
CASRDGLALNEQFF
TGTGCCAGCAGGGACGGACTAGCTCTCAATGAGCAGTTCTTC
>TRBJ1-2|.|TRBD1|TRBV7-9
CASSLAGQGTNGYTF
TGTGCCAGCAGCTTAGCGGGACAGGGAACCAATGGCTACACCTTC
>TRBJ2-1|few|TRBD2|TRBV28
CASRPGGAAYNEQFF
TGTGCCAGCAGACCCGGGGGGGCCGCCTACAATGAGCAGTTCTTC
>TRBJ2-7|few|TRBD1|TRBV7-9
CASSSDRGSREQYF
TGTGCCAGCAGCTCTGACAGGGGGTCCCGCGAGCAGTACTTC
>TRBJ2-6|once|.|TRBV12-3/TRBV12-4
CASSSLRRANVLTF
TGTGCCAGCAGCTCCCTCCGGAGGGCCAACGTCCTGACTTTC
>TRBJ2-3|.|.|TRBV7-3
CASSPYPADTQYF
TGTGCCAGCAGCCCCTATCCCGCAGATACGCAGTATTTT
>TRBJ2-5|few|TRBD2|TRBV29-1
CSVATRTSGSVQQETQYF
TGCAGCGTTGCCACGCGGACTAGCGGGAGCGTGCAGCAAGAGACCCAGTACTTC
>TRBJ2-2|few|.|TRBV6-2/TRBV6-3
CASSYGPEKLTGELFF
TGTGCCAGCAGTTACGGCCCCGAGAAACTCACCGGGGAGCTGTTTTTT
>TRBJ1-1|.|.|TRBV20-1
CSARAGNTEAFF
TGCAGTGCTAGGGCAGGGAACACTGAAGCTTTCTTT
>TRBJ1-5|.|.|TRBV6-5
CASSYTGRQPQHF
TGTGCCAGCAGTTACACAGGGCGGCAGCCCCAGCATTTT
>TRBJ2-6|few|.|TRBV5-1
CASSLAVSGANVLTF
TGCGCCAGCAGCCTGGCCGTATCTGGGGCCAACGTCCTGACTTTC
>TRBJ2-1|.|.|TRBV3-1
CASSQDGGIYNEQFF
TGTGCCAGCAGCCAAGACGGGGGCATCTACAATGAGCAGTTCTTC
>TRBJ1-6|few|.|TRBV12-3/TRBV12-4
CASSLVGAPLHF
TGTGCCAGCAGTTTAGTGGGGGCCCCCCTCCACTTT
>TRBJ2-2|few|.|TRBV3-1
CASSQARVPGELFF
TGTGCCAGCAGCCAAGCAAGGGTCCCCGGGGAGCTGTTTTTT
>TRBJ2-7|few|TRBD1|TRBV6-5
CASSRTGPYEQYF
TGTGCCAGCAGTCGGACAGGGCCCTACGAGCAGTACTTC
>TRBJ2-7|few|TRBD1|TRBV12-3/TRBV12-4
CASSFGDRGYF
TGTGCCAGCAGTTTCGGGGACAGGGGTTACTTC
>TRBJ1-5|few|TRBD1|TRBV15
CATSVGGQGNQPQHF
TGTGCCACCAGCGTAGGGGGACAGGGCAATCAGCCCCAGCATTTT
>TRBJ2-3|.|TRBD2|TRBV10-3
CATRTSGTDTQYF
TGTGCCACCCGGACTAGCGGGACAGATACGCAGTATTTT
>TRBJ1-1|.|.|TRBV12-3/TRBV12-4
CASSLQAVVGTEAFF
TGTGCCAGCAGTTTACAGGCAGTGGTGGGCACTGAAGCTTTCTTT
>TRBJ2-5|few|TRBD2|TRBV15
CATSRDPGAGRETQYF
TGTGCCACCAGCAGAGATCCCGGAGCGGGGAGAGAGACCCAGTACTTC
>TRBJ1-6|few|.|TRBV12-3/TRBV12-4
CASGEVASPLHF
TGTGCCAGCGGGGAGGTTGCTTCACCCCTCCACTTT
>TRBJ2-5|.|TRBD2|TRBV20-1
CSAWLAGVGETQYF
TGCAGTGCATGGCTAGCGGGAGTCGGGGAGACCCAGTACTTC